The 31 T cell receptor beta chains in this list originate from one sample, sequenced in a study of metastatic and nonmetastatic thyroid tumors. The entire patient cohort was treatment-naive prior to thyroid surgery. TCRdb ran MiXCR on the PCR reads. Here the sample spans approximately 13,000 clones, 29% being singletons. The sequencing input was blood. These receptors were taken from a female donor with papillary thyroid cancer or a benign thyroid nodule (not recorded which). Some clones in this sample may be carry-over from other donors' samples.

This clone was picked up a small number of times. CDR3 sequence reads: CASSLTGGTDTQYF. Here the CDR3 DNA reads TGTGCCAGCAGTTTGACAGGGGGTACAGATACGCAGTATTTT. The chain uses TRBV12-3 or TRBV12-4 and TRBJ2-3, with TRBD1 matching over 9 bases. Germline trimming cut 3 bases from V and 3 bases from J; bases unmatched to any gene: 1. The CDR3 sequence is 14 residues long.

This clone is deemed medium-sized. V is TRBV20-1 and J is TRBJ2-3; 7 bases fit TRBD2. The CDR3 totals 13 residues. J was trimmed by 2 bases and V by 4 bases; bases with no gene match: 3. Looked up from germline, CDR1 is DFQATT and CDR2 is SNEGSKA (reference sequence). The CDR3 reads CSAKSGNTDTQYF. CDR3 sequence (DNA): TGCAGTGCTAAAAGCGGGAACACAGATACGCAGTATTTT.

This clone was recorded at least ten times. Being one base from a much bigger clone, this may be a read error. This chain uses TRBV2 with TRBJ2-5; a weak D match, TRBD2 (5 bases). V was trimmed by 3 bases and J by 8 bases, leaving 7 bases between them. The CDR3 runs 11 residues. Germline V gives CDR1 SNHLY, CDR2 FYNNEI. Written as DNA, the CDR3 is TGTGCCAGCAGTGAGGGAGATACCCAGTACTTC. It encodes CASSEGDTQYF.

This clone was seen many times. The rearrangement joins TRBV5-1 to TRBJ2-5; D is possibly TRBD2 (6 bases). V lost 4 bases, J lost 1 base, and 17 bases lay in between. The CDR3 length is 16 residues. In germline, CDR1 is SGHRS, CDR2 YFSETQ. CDR3: CASSPGSRAGQETQYF. In DNA form, the CDR3 reads TGCGCCAGCAGCCCGGGATCCCGAGCGGGCCAAGAGACCCAGTACTTC.

By proportion, this clone is medium-sized. The chain carries TRBV12-3 or TRBV12-4 and TRBJ1-5; D remains ambiguous. CDR3 size: 13 residues. V gave up 2 bases and J gave up 2 bases, with 4 bases separating them. CDR3 sequence (DNA): TGTGCCAGCAGTTTACAGGGCAATCAGCCCCAGCATTTT. The encoded protein is CASSLQGNQPQHF.

At least ten counts were recorded for this clone. The same CDR3 is also encoded by other DNA sequences in this sample. The chain employs TRBV28 and TRBJ1-5; 7 positions match TRBD1. Germline V gives CDR1 MDHEN, CDR2 SYDVKM. The CDR3 runs to 12 residues. Losses at the gene ends were 9 bases for V and 6 bases for J; bases not matched to a gene: 5. CDR3 residues: CASRQGSQPQHF. As DNA, the CDR3 is TGTGCCAGTCGACAGGGTTCTCAGCCCCAGCATTTT.

This clone was seen ten or more times. The chain joins TRBV5-6 to TRBJ1-6; 10 bases agree with TRBD1. Germline V gene data show CDR1 as SGHDT and CDR2 as YYEEEE. This CDR3 spans 16 amino acids. V shed 5 bases, J shed 10 bases, and the junction held 12 bases outside the gene matches. The CDR3 is CASSTTGTGVWSPLHF. CDR3 DNA: TGTGCCAGCAGTACGACCGGGACAGGGGTATGGTCACCCCTCCACTTT. The variable domain in full, with the rest retrieved from reference TRBV5-6 and TRBJ1-6, is DAGVTQSPTHLIKTRGQQVTLRCSPKSGHDTVSWYQQALGQGPQFIFQYYEEEERQRGNFPDRFSGHQFPNYSSELNVNALLLGDSALYLCASSTTGTGVWSPLHFGNGTRLTVT.

This sequence joins TRBV30 and TRBJ1-3; D is undetermined. Germline loops: CDR1 GTSNPN, CDR2 SVGIG (reference sequence). The CDR3 has 12 residues. The germline V and J ends were trimmed by 0 bases and 9 bases, with 9 bases remaining between them. The CDR3 sequence is CAWSVLQPTIYF. Here the CDR3 DNA reads TGTGCCTGGAGTGTACTACAGCCCACCATATATTTT.

In its sample, this clone was seen many times. The chain is built from TRBV20-1 and TRBJ1-6, with 11 bases that match TRBD1. V lost 4 bases to trimming and J lost 7 bases; unmatched junction nucleotides: 9. The CDR3 is 16 residues long. The germline CDR1 and CDR2 sequences are DFQATT and SNEGSKA (reference sequence). The CDR3 region is CSATHGTGGLNSPLHF. CDR3 nucleotide sequence: TGCAGTGCTACCCACGGGACAGGGGGTCTAAATTCACCCCTCCACTTT.

This clone occurred a few times. An end of the junction differs from the germline gene, which may be a read error. The rearrangement links TRBV2 to TRBJ2-7; 15 bases map to TRBD2. Germline values: CDR1 SNHLY, CDR2 FYNNEI. The CDR3 is 13 amino acids. CDR3 in amino acids: CASSEGLAGGTNF. CDR3 coding DNA: TGTGCCAGCAGTGAGGGACTAGCGGGAGGTACGAACTTC.

V and J are TRBV27 and TRBJ2-7, with TRBD2 identical over 8 bases. The V and J ends lost 6 bases and 0 bases, in that order; junction bases with no gene match: 7. This CDR3 spans 15 amino acids. CDR1 MNHEY and CDR2 SMNVEV come from the germline V gene (reference sequence). This CDR3 reads CASSSGSGSSYEQYF. CDR3 nucleotide sequence: TGTGCCAGCAGCTCAGGGAGCGGGAGCTCCTACGAGCAGTACTTC.

This sequence joins TRBV20-1 and TRBJ2-1; the match to TRBD2 covers 7 bases. Unmatched junction bases numbered 9, after V lost 7 bases and J lost 9 bases. The CDR3 has 12 amino acids. CDR1 and CDR2 (germline): DFQATT, SNEGSKA (reference sequence). CDR3 bases: TGCAGTGTAAAGGGAGGGCCAAGTGAGCAGTTCTTC. This sequence encodes CSVKGGPSEQFF.

This clone is labeled medium-sized. The J gene is TRBJ2-2, the V gene TRBV6-2 or TRBV6-3; 7 nucleotides agree with TRBD1. The germline CDR1 and CDR2 sequences are MNHEY and SVGEGT. The junction had 15 bases not matched to a gene; V was cut back by 5 bases and J by 3 bases. The CDR3 is 18 residues long. CDR3 nucleotide sequence: TGTGCCAGCAGTCCCACTCTAGGGGGCTCAACGTACACCGGGGAGCTGTTTTTT. Translation gives CASSPTLGGSTYTGELFF.

In its sample, this clone ranks as medium-sized. The rearrangement uses TRBV6-1 and TRBJ2-3; TRBD2 agrees at 16 bases. This CDR3 is 18 amino acids long. Germline V gives CDR1 MNHNS, CDR2 SASEGT. V lost 4 bases, J lost 3 bases, and 7 bases stayed unmatched. This CDR3 is CASSAGLAGGYKTDTQYF. The CDR3 nucleotides are TGTGCCAGCAGTGCGGGACTAGCGGGGGGGTATAAGACAGATACGCAGTATTTT.

This clone was recorded many times. The chain combines TRBV13 with TRBJ1-4, with D perhaps TRBD1 (6 bases). Deletions cut 5 bases from V and 7 bases from J, with 14 bases between. This CDR3 has 14 residues. In germline, CDR1 is PRHDT, CDR2 FYEKMQ (reference sequence). The CDR3 nucleotides read TGTGCCAGCAGCCTACAGGGTTTAGCTGAAAAACTGTTTTTT. Its translation: CASSLQGLAEKLFF.

This clone has at least ten counts. The chain has TRBV12-3 or TRBV12-4 and TRBJ2-3; 8 bases are a match to TRBD1. CDR3 length equals 15 residues. V lost 5 bases and J lost 2; bases outside the gene matches: 6. This CDR3 reads CASSRQGRNTDTQYF. The CDR3 DNA follows: TGTGCCAGCAGTCGACAGGGGAGGAACACAGATACGCAGTATTTT.

This clone ranks as medium-sized (0.01 to 0.1%). V usage is TRBV6-2 or TRBV6-3 and J usage is TRBJ2-7; D might be TRBD2 (5 bases). CDR1 and CDR2 from the germline V gene are MNHEY and SVGEGT. The CDR3 consists of 13 residues. V dropped 8 bases and J dropped 4 bases, with 15 bases sitting between them. The chain's CDR3 is CASGWAGAYEQYF. The CDR3 DNA reads as TGTGCCAGCGGATGGGCGGGTGCGTACGAGCAGTACTTC.

The gene calls are TRBV7-9 and TRBJ2-2, with unresolved D. V was trimmed by 6 bases and J by 2 bases, leaving 10 bases between them. Germline V lookup: CDR1 SEHNR, CDR2 FQNEAQ (reference sequence). CDR3 length: 14 amino acids. The CDR3: CASSEGANTGELFF. CDR3 coding DNA: TGTGCCAGCAGTGAAGGAGCCAACACCGGGGAGCTGTTTTTT.

This clone has just one count. V gene TRBV11-3 combines with J gene TRBJ2-1, with D unclear. V dropped 5 bases and J dropped 5 bases, with 13 bases sitting between them. CDR1 and CDR2 from the germline V gene are SGHNT and YENEEA. The CDR3 extends over 14 amino acids. The CDR3: CASSRDTFNNEQFF. In nucleotides, the CDR3 is TGTGCCAGCAGCCGAGACACCTTTAACAATGAGCAGTTCTTC.

By proportion, this clone is medium-sized. The rearrangement joins TRBV4-2 to TRBJ1-4; D remains unclear. The CDR3 sequence is 13 residues long. Germline CDR1 is LGHNA and CDR2 is YNFKEQ. V lost 0 bases, J lost 12 bases, and 11 bases lay in between. This CDR3 reads CASSQDLRTELFF. The CDR3 nucleotides are TGTGCCAGCAGCCAAGATTTGAGGACTGAACTGTTTTTT.

This clone was seen more than once but under ten times. The V gene is TRBV6-1, the J gene TRBJ1-5; D ambiguous. Germline CDR1 MNHNS, CDR2 SASEGT. The CDR3 totals 12 residues. Trimming cost V 3 bases and J 5 bases, with 5 bases left between them. The CDR3 DNA sequence: TGTGCCAGCAGTGACCGGGATCAGCCCCAGCATTTT. Its protein product is CASSDRDQPQHF.

By share, this clone ranks as medium-sized. This sequence joins TRBV12-3 or TRBV12-4 and TRBJ1-3; possibly TRBD1 for D (6 bases). The CDR3 sequence is 15 residues long. V lost 5 bases and J 4 bases, leaving 15 bases between the germline ends. The chain's CDR3 is CASSPWPGAGNTIYF. In DNA form, the CDR3 reads TGTGCCAGCAGTCCCTGGCCAGGGGCAGGAAACACCATATATTTT.

CDR3 protein: CASSLDRLAGVGNEQFF. The CDR3 DNA reads TGTGCCAGCAGCTTAGATCGATTAGCGGGAGTGGGGAATGAGCAGTTCTTC. The rearrangement uses TRBV11-2 and TRBJ2-1; 9 nucleotides line up with TRBD2. CDR1 SGHAT and CDR2 FQNNGV come from the germline V gene. The V gene end was trimmed by 0 bases and the J gene end by 7 bases; junction bases not matched to a gene: 10. The CDR3 is 17 residues long.

On this clone itself: Relative to the germline gene, one junction end is altered; a read error may explain this. The chain combines TRBV14 with TRBJ1-2; D is undetermined. Germline loops: CDR1 SGHDN, CDR2 FVKESK. The CDR3 extends over 14 amino acids. CDR3 bases: TGTGTCAGCAGCCAAAACGGTCTAGGAGGGGGCTACACCTTC. This encodes CVSSQNGLGGGYTF.

The chain links TRBV6-1 to TRBJ2-7; TRBD2 aligns across 7 bases. V trimming: 8 bases; J trimming: 3 bases; junction bases outside the gene matches: 19. The CDR3 covers 17 residues. Germline V gene data show CDR1 as MNHNS and CDR2 as SASEGT. In DNA, the CDR3 is TGTGCCAGCTGCTGTAAGTCACGGGCCGGGGAGGGCTACGAGCAGTACTTC. Translated: CASCCKSRAGEGYEQYF.

This clone ranks as medium-sized. The chain uses TRBV4-3 and TRBJ2-2; possible D gene TRBD1, 6 bases. V gave up 2 bases and J gave up 5 bases, with 6 bases separating them. CDR3 length: 13 amino acids. Germline loops: CDR1 LGHNA, CDR2 YSLEER. CDR3 in DNA: TGCGCCAGCAGCCAACAGGGGACCGGGGAGCTGTTTTTT. This encodes CASSQQGTGELFF.

The genes are TRBV18 and TRBJ1-2; TRBD1 is a possible D gene (5 bases). CDR1 and CDR2 from the germline V gene are KGHSH and LQKENI. V was shortened by 3 bases and J by 2 bases, with 13 bases between the two germline ends. This CDR3 comprises 15 residues. Written as DNA, the CDR3 is TGTGCCAGCTCACCCCTGGGGGACGGCAACTATGGCTACACCTTC. Amino acid sequence: CASSPLGDGNYGYTF.

By sample fraction, this clone is medium-sized. V gene TRBV6-5 combines with J gene TRBJ1-1; D not resolved. V lost 2 bases and J lost 7, with 11 bases in between. Germline values: CDR1 MNHEY, CDR2 SVGAGI. CDR3 length: 13 amino acids. This CDR3 reads CASSYGRLREAFF. The CDR3 nucleotides are TGTGCCAGCAGTTACGGCCGCCTACGTGAAGCTTTCTTT.

The chain is built from TRBV5-1 and TRBJ2-3; D perhaps matches TRBD1 (6 bases). The CDR3 has 15 amino acids. Trimming removed 0 bases from V and 1 base from J, with 9 bases in between. Germline CDR1 SGHRS, CDR2 YFSETQ. The CDR3 is CASSLGGQGTDTQYF. The DNA of the CDR3 is TGCGCCAGCAGCTTGGGGGGGCAAGGCACAGATACGCAGTATTTT.

This clone occurred a few times. This rearrangement joins TRBV6-2 or TRBV6-3 to TRBJ2-6, with D uncertain. CDR1 MNHEY and CDR2 SVGEGT come from the germline V gene. Trimming removed 10 bases from V and 0 bases from J, with 16 bases in between. This CDR3 has 16 amino acids. CDR3 sequence (DNA): TGTGCCAACTTGCGGCAGGACCGCTCTGGGGCCAACGTCCTGACTTTC. Amino acid sequence: CANLRQDRSGANVLTF.

The V call is TRBV19, the J call TRBJ1-2, with unresolved D. Germline assignment: CDR1 LNHDA and CDR2 SQIVND (reference sequence). Trimming shortened V by 4 bases and J by 0 bases, and 9 bases separated the two germline ends. CDR3 length: 14 residues. The chain's CDR3 is CASSRRTTNYGYTF. Written as DNA, the CDR3 is TGTGCCAGTAGTAGGCGGACTACTAACTATGGCTACACCTTC.